This is a list of T cell receptor beta chains from one sample in a study of CD8 T cells in Susac syndrome. TCRdb re-called the immunoSEQ multiplex PCR reads with MiXCR, one entry per CDR3 protein. The sample shows some 150,000 distinct CDR3 sequences, 85% to 95% of them seen only once. Sequencing used CD8+ T cells from PBMCs. The receptors were sampled from a human donor with multiple sclerosis. The CDR3 runs from the conserved cysteine through the conserved F or W. D genes are given only for firm matches. Expanded clones get a size class; other rows say once, few or many, or leave the size out.

V gene	D gene	clone size	J gene	CDR3 protein	CDR3 DNA
TRBV7-9	NA	NA	TRBJ1-1	CASSLPGVNTEAFF	TGTGCCAGCAGCTTACCTGGGGTGAACACTGAAGCTTTCTTT
TRBV6-2/TRBV6-3	NA	few	TRBJ2-1	CASSYSYNEQFF	TGTGCCAGCAGTTACTCCTACAATGAGCAGTTCTTC
TRBV7-9	NA	NA	TRBJ1-5	CASSLDAVPQHF	TGTGCCAGCAGCTTAGATGCTGTACCCCAGCATTTT
TRBV6-4	NA	NA	TRBJ2-6	CASSKDGASGANVLTF	TGTGCCAGCAGTAAGGACGGGGCCTCTGGGGCCAACGTCCTGACTTTC
TRBV11-2	NA	NA	TRBJ1-1	CASSLGGQGTEAFF	TGTGCCAGCAGCTTAGGGGGGCAAGGCACTGAAGCTTTCTTT
TRBV6-4	NA	NA	TRBJ1-2	CASSVSQEDYGYTF	TGTGCCAGCAGTGTTTCCCAAGAGGACTATGGCTACACCTTC
TRBV12-5	NA	NA	TRBJ2-1	CASGRGNEQFF	TGTGCTAGTGGTAGAGGGAATGAGCAGTTCTTC
TRBV6-2/TRBV6-3	NA	NA	TRBJ1-1	CASSATREAFF	TGTGCCAGCAGCGCCACCAGAGAAGCTTTCTTT
TRBV28	NA	NA	TRBJ1-5	CASSLLRNQPQHF	TGTGCCAGCAGTTTACTGAGAAATCAGCCCCAGCATTTT
TRBV15	NA	NA	TRBJ2-7	CATSRQSGNYEQYF	TGTGCCACCAGCAGACAGTCAGGTAACTACGAGCAGTACTTC
TRBV29-1	NA	NA	TRBJ2-5	CSVESRGGQETQYF	TGCAGCGTTGAGTCCCGGGGTGGTCAAGAGACCCAGTACTTC
TRBV29-1	TRBD2	NA	TRBJ2-3	CSVSSGGAVDTQYF	TGCAGCGTCTCTAGCGGGGGAGCTGTGGATACGCAGTATTTT
TRBV7-2	TRBD2	NA	TRBJ2-3	CASSLVQRGGQGTDTQYF	TGTGCCAGCAGCTTAGTCCAGCGGGGGGGCCAGGGCACAGATACGCAGTATTTT
TRBV15	NA	NA	TRBJ1-5	CATSATGTASQHF	TGTGCCACCAGCGCCACAGGGACCGCGTCCCAGCATTTT
TRBV5-6	NA	NA	TRBJ1-2	CASSGGDFYGYTF	TGTGCCAGCAGCGGCGGGGATTTCTATGGCTACACCTTC
TRBV7-6	NA	NA	TRBJ2-7	CASSSSRGVAYEQYF	TGTGCCAGCAGCTCATCCCGAGGGGTTGCCTACGAGCAGTACTTC
TRBV2	NA	NA	TRBJ2-5	CASMAPGKTQYF	TGTGCCAGCATGGCGCCTGGGAAGACCCAGTACTTC
TRBV7-2	NA	once	TRBJ1-4	CASSQDGRGLFF	TGTGCCAGCAGCCAGGACGGCCGGGGACTGTTTTTT
TRBV4-1	NA	NA	TRBJ2-1	CASSLNEVDFYNEQFF	TGCGCCAGCAGCCTTAACGAGGTCGATTTTTACAATGAGCAGTTCTTC
TRBV24-1	NA	NA	TRBJ1-5	CATSDFRGNQPQHF	TGTGCCACCAGTGACTTCAGAGGCAATCAGCCCCAGCATTTT
TRBV7-9	NA	NA	TRBJ1-5	CASSSGKAQHF	TGTGCCAGCAGCTCGGGAAAGGCCCAGCATTTT
TRBV20-1	TRBD1	once	TRBJ1-3	CSARGTGTSSGNTIYF	TGCAGTGCTAGGGGGACAGGGACCTCCTCTGGAAACACCATATATTTT
TRBV4-1	TRBD1	once	TRBJ1-1	CASSQPGQLDTEAFF	TGCGCCAGCAGCCAGCCGGGACAGCTTGACACTGAAGCTTTCTTT
TRBV28	TRBD1	NA	TRBJ1-1	CASSLTGAFTEAFF	TGTGCCAGCAGTTTGACAGGGGCCTTCACTGAAGCTTTCTTT
TRBV5-1	NA	NA	TRBJ2-7	CASSWDLGYEQYF	TGCGCCAGCAGCTGGGACCTAGGATACGAGCAGTACTTC
TRBV5-6	NA	NA	TRBJ1-5	CASSLHRWPQPQHF	TGTGCCAGCAGCTTACACAGGTGGCCACAGCCCCAGCATTTT